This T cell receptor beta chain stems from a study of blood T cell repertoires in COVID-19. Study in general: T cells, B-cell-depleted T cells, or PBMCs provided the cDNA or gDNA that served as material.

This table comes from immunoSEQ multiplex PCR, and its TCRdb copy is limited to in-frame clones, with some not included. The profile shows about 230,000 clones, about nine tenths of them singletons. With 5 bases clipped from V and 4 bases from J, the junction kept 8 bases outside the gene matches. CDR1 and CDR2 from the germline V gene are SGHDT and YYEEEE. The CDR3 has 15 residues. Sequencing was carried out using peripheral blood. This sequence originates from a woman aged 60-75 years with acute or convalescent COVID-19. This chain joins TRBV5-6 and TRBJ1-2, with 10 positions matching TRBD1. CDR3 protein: CASSPGTGEVYGYTF. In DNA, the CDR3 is TGTGCCAGCAGTCCCGGGACAGGGGAGGTCTATGGCTACACCTTC.